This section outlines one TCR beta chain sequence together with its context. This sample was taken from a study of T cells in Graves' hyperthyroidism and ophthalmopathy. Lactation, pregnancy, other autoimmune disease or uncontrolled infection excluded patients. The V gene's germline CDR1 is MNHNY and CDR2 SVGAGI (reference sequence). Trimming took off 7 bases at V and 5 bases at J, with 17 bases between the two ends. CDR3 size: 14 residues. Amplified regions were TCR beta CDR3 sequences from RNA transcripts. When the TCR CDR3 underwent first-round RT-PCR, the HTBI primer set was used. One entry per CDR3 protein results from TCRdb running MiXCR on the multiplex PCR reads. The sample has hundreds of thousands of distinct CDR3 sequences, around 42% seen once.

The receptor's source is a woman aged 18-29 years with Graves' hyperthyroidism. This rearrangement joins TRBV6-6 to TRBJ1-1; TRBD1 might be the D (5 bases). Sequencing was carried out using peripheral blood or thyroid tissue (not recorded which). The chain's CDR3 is CASIPDSFNTEAFF. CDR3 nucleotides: TGTGCCAGCATCCCCGACAGCTTTAATACTGAAGCTTTCTTT.